This T cell receptor (beta chain) came from a study of response to subunit inactivated influenza vaccine. After removal of 5 bases from V and 4 bases from J, the junction contained 4 bases not matched to a gene. From germline, CDR1 is SQVTM and CDR2 ANQGSEA. The CDR3 sequence is 14 residues long. TCRdb re-called the RT-PCR reads with MiXCR, one entry per CDR3 protein. The table records under 500,000 distinct CDR3 sequences, approximately 11% of them present only once. In its sample, this clonotype was seen many times. Source: PBMCs from blood, taken 35 to 45 days after vaccination. This receptor was obtained from a man in his fifties or sixties who received an inactivated influenza vaccine. This chain joins TRBV29-1 and TRBJ2-1; 11 nucleotides align to TRBD2. The CDR3 DNA is TGCAGCGTTTCGGGACTAGCGGCTTACAATGAGCAGTTCTTC. Amino acids: CSVSGLAAYNEQFF.